Sequencing of this TCR beta chain was carried out in a study of blood T cell repertoires in COVID-19. Only in-frame clones appear in the TCRdb table, and some are missing; sequencing was by immunoSEQ multiplex PCR. The data contain a few hundred thousand clones, just over 90% of them singletons. There are 15 residues in the CDR3. Germline loops: CDR1 SGHNT, CDR2 YYREEE (reference sequence). The V segment lost 0 bases and the J segment 3 bases; nucleotides outside the gene matches: 3. The chain couples TRBV5-4 to TRBJ2-7, with 10 nucleotides matching TRBD2. The receptor was derived from a woman aged 40 to 50 who had been exposed to COVID-19. The sample comprised PBMCs or T cells enriched from blood (not recorded which). The chain's CDR3 is CASSLVSSGSYEQYF. The CDR3 nucleotides are TGTGCCAGCAGCTTGGTATCTAGCGGGAGCTACGAGCAGTACTTC.